This T cell receptor beta chain appears in the sequencing data of a study of blood T cell repertoires in COVID-19. The overall study: Samples of COVID-19 (acute and convalescent) were obtained from the United States, Italy and Spain.

This CDR3 contains 19 residues. Germline V gene sequence: CDR1 MDHEN, CDR2 SYDVKM. Unmatched junction bases numbered 11, after V lost 3 bases and J lost 0 bases. Authors' methods: It was from reference gene primer amplification that nucleated cell counts were estimated. Only in-frame clones appear in the TCRdb table, and some are missing; sequencing was by immunoSEQ multiplex PCR. The V and J calls and the clone size are those of that table, but D and trimming were determined from the DNA. The sample yields around 70,000 clones, around 85% seen once. The receptor's source is a human donor in a cohort sampled during active COVID-19. The sequenced material came from peripheral blood. The chain combines TRBV28 with TRBJ1-4, with TRBD1 matching 9 bases. The CDR3 reads CASSFPRVTGGATNEKLFF. DNA for the CDR3: TGTGCCAGCAGTTTCCCTCGAGTGACAGGGGGGGCAACTAATGAAAAACTGTTTTTT. Variable domain in full (rest from reference TRBV28 and TRBJ1-4): DVKVTQSSRYLVKRTGEKVFLECVQDMDHENMFWYRQDPGLGLRLIYFSYDVKMKEKGDIPEGYSVSREKKERFSLILESASTNQTSMYLCASSFPRVTGGATNEKLFFGSGTQLSVL.